Each of the 18 T cell receptor beta chains below was sequenced from the same sample in a study of cytomegalovirus exposure and HLA in healthy donors (dated by TCRdb to 2017 to 2019). Library preparation used the immunoSEQ multiplex PCR assay. A mixture of 60 forward primers for TCR Vbeta segments and 13 reverse primers for TCR Jbeta segments was used in the multiplex PCR. TCRdb stores this immuneACCESS table with in-frame sequences only. Part of the clones is absent; in the studies checked, under half of the shortfall reflects unresolved V genes, and no reason is known for the rest. Here the sample has 100,000 to 150,000 clones; 80% occur a single time. The ten largest clones represent 1.2% of the sample. The sequenced sample was PBMCs. These receptors all come from a female donor in good health and CMV-seronegative.

This chain uses TRBV27 with TRBJ2-7; 7 positions match TRBD2. The CDR3 consists of 16 residues. The V gene end was trimmed by 2 bases and the J gene end by 3 bases; junction bases not matched to a gene: 10. Germline-derived CDR1 and CDR2 are MNHEY and SMNVEV (reference sequence). CDR3 bases: TGTGCCAGCAGTTTAAGGGGTTTGGGGGGGGACTACGAGCAGTACTTC. Translating gives CASSLRGLGGDYEQYF.

The sample holds a few counts of this clone. The chain links TRBV30 to TRBJ1-1, with TRBD1 as a possible D gene (6 bases). The V end lost 1 base, the J end lost 1 base, and 16 bases lay between the germline ends. The germline V gene has CDR1 GTSNPN and CDR2 SVGIG (reference sequence). The CDR3 loop spans 16 amino acids. The CDR3 loop is CAWSGTDSGANTEAFF. The CDR3 DNA follows: TGTGCCTGGAGTGGGACCGATTCAGGGGCGAACACTGAAGCTTTCTTT.

The chain combines TRBV5-6 with TRBJ2-2; D not resolved. This CDR3 contains 15 residues. Trimming pared 1 base from V and 5 bases from J, leaving 12 bases between. The V gene's germline CDR1 is SGHDT and CDR2 YYEEEE. The CDR3 coding sequence is TGTGCCAGCAGCTTGCTCGCTAGAAAAACCGGGGAGCTGTTTTTT. This encodes CASSLLARKTGELFF.

The V call is TRBV27, the J call TRBJ2-3; D possibly corresponds to TRBD2 (6 bases). Germline values: CDR1 MNHEY, CDR2 SMNVEV (reference sequence). V was cut by 3 bases and J by 6 bases, with 13 bases left in between. CDR3 length equals 14 residues. CDR3 DNA: TGTGCCAGCAGTTTTCAGACCGCGGGGGATACGCAGTATTTT. Its protein is CASSFQTAGDTQYF.

The V call is TRBV6-1, the J call TRBJ1-2; D is unclear. Between the trimmed V and J ends, which lost 4 bases and 7 bases, there was a span of 7 bases. Germline CDR1 reads MNHNS; CDR2 reads SASEGT. The CDR3 length is 11 residues. CDR3 protein: CASSGPSGYTF. CDR3 sequence (DNA): TGTGCCAGCAGTGGGCCTTCTGGCTACACCTTC.

The V and J genes are TRBV7-6 and TRBJ2-5; 7 positions match TRBD1. V was clipped by 1 base and J by 4 bases; unmatched bases: 15. CDR1 is SGHVS, CDR2 FNYEAQ, per germline. There are 18 residues in the CDR3. CDR3 sequence reads: CASSLEGALTMGPETQYF. The CDR3 bases are TGTGCCAGCAGCTTAGAGGGGGCACTAACCATGGGGCCAGAGACCCAGTACTTC.

The chain carries TRBV13 and TRBJ2-7; D possibly corresponds to TRBD2 (6 bases). Deletions cut 6 bases from V and 0 bases from J, with 15 bases between. Germline assignment: CDR1 PRHDT and CDR2 FYEKMQ (reference sequence). The CDR3 totals 15 residues. In nucleotides, the CDR3 is TGTGCCAGCAGACAAACAGGAGGGGTCTCCTACGAGCAGTACTTC. As protein: CASRQTGGVSYEQYF.

V and J are TRBV7-9 and TRBJ1-4; 9 bases are a match to TRBD1. This CDR3 is built from 18 residues. CDR1 is SEHNR, CDR2 FQNEAQ, per germline (reference sequence). With V trimmed by 1 base and J by 5 bases, 11 bases remained unmatched. The CDR3 nucleotides are TGTGCCAGCAGCTTAGAATTTTTGGGGACAGGGAGGAATGAAAAACTGTTTTTT. Translated: CASSLEFLGTGRNEKLFF.

This clone was found a few times. The CDR3 region is CASGTGFNQPQHF. CDR3 DNA: TGTGCCAGCGGGACAGGGTTTAATCAGCCCCAGCATTTT. The rearrangement links TRBV28 to TRBJ1-5, with TRBD1 identical over 9 bases. The J segment lost 4 bases and the V segment lost 8 bases, leaving 3 bases of the junction unmatched. The CDR3 is 13 amino acids. Looked up from germline, CDR1 is MDHEN and CDR2 is SYDVKM.

The chain combines TRBV9 with TRBJ1-2; TRBD1 aligns across 7 bases. The CDR3 runs to 15 residues. Germline V gene sequence: CDR1 SGDLS, CDR2 YYNGEE. V gave up 3 bases and J gave up 3 bases; unmatched junction bases: 8. CDR3 DNA: TGTGCCAGCAGCGCCCAGACAGGGAAGGACTATGGCTACACCTTC. It encodes CASSAQTGKDYGYTF.

The chain recombines TRBV6-1 with TRBJ2-7; tentatively, D is TRBD2 (5 bases). The CDR3 runs 13 residues. Germline CDR1 reads MNHNS; CDR2 reads SASEGT. Trimming removed 5 bases from V and 2 bases from J, with 10 bases in between. CDR3 DNA sequence: TGTGCCAGCAGTTCGCCGGGGACCTACGAGCAGTACTTC. Translating it yields CASSSPGTYEQYF.

The chain carries TRBV7-9 and TRBJ1-1, with D hard to call. The CDR3 consists of 15 residues. The germline gives CDR1 SEHNR, CDR2 FQNEAQ (reference sequence). V lost 5 bases to trimming and J lost 0 bases, with 13 bases between them. The CDR3 is CASSAGMRMNTEAFF. For the CDR3, the DNA is TGTGCCAGCAGCGCCGGGATGCGTATGAACACTGAAGCTTTCTTT.

This clone was observed once. V is TRBV4-1 and J is TRBJ2-1, with 13 bases that match TRBD2. There are 17 residues in the CDR3. Trimming removed 2 bases from V and 3 bases from J; junction bases left unmatched: 4. Germline V CDR1 and CDR2: MGHRA, YSYEKL. CDR3 sequence (DNA): TGCGCCAGCAGCCAATCTGGGACTAGCGGGATCTACAATGAGCAGTTCTTC. The encoded protein is CASSQSGTSGIYNEQFF.

This chain joins TRBV4-2 and TRBJ1-2, with 8 bases identical to TRBD1. The CDR3 runs to 15 residues. From germline, CDR1 is LGHNA and CDR2 YNFKEQ. The trim removed 4 bases at V and 7 bases at J, leaving 11 bases unmatched. CDR3 DNA: TGTGCCAGCAGCCTTGGAGGGCAGGGGGCTTTTGGCTACACCTTC. Translating gives CASSLGGQGAFGYTF.

The gene calls are TRBV2 and TRBJ2-3; TRBD2 agrees at 10 bases. Germline V CDR1 and CDR2: SNHLY, FYNNEI. V shed 2 bases and J 2 bases; nucleotides not matched to a gene: 10. CDR3 length equals 18 residues. The CDR3 nucleotides are TGTGCCAGCAGTGAAAAGAGTTCTAGCGGGGGACACACAGATACGCAGTATTTT. Amino acids: CASSEKSSSGGHTDTQYF.

This clone appeared once. This chain joins TRBV5-1 and TRBJ2-1, with 12 bases aligning to TRBD2. CDR3 length: 15 amino acids. J was trimmed by 6 bases and V by 5 bases; bases with no gene match: 6. Germline V gene sequence: CDR1 SGHRS, CDR2 YFSETQ. CDR3 protein: CASSSLAGGPNEQFF. CDR3 DNA: TGCGCCAGCAGTTCACTAGCGGGAGGCCCCAATGAGCAGTTCTTC.

V and J are TRBV7-6 and TRBJ1-5; D is unclear. Germline V gene sequence: CDR1 SGHVS, CDR2 FNYEAQ. V was cut by 4 bases and J by 2 bases, with 6 bases left in between. There are 13 residues in the CDR3. The CDR3: CASSSGGNQPQHF. The CDR3 nucleotides read TGTGCCAGCAGCTCCGGAGGCAATCAGCCCCAGCATTTT. The whole variable domain, remainder taken from reference TRBV7-6 and TRBJ1-5, is GAGVSQSPRYKVTKRGQDVALRCDPISGHVSLYWYRQALGQGPEFLTYFNYEAQQDKSGLPNDRFSAERPEGSISTLTIQRTEQRDSAMYRCASSSGGNQPQHFGDGTRLSIL.

This sequence joins TRBV5-5 and TRBJ1-2; possibly TRBD1 for D (6 bases). The CDR3 runs 18 residues. Trimming left V 0 bases short and J 5 bases short, with 23 bases between. Germline V gives CDR1 SGHKS, CDR2 YYEKEE (reference sequence). CDR3 sequence: CASSLEVGSRGSWYGYTF. The CDR3 nucleotides read TGTGCCAGCAGCTTGGAAGTCGGTTCCAGGGGCAGTTGGTATGGCTACACCTTC.